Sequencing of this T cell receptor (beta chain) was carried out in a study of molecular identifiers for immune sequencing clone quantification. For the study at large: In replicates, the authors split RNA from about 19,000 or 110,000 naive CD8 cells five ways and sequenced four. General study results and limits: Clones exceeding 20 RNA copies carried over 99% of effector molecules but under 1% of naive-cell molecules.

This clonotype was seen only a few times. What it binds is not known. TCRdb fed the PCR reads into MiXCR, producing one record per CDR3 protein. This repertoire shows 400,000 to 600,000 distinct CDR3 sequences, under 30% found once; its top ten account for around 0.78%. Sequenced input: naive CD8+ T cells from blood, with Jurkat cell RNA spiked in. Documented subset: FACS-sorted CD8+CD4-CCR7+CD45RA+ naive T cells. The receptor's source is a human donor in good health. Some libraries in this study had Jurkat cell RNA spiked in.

In nucleotides, the CDR3 is TGTGCCAGCAGCCCGCATTTTGGGCTAGCGGGGGATATCTACGAGCAGTACTTC. Protein product: CASSPHFGLAGDIYEQYF. The chain links TRBV27 to TRBJ2-7; 10 positions agree with TRBD2. The CDR3 has 18 residues. Germline V gene data show CDR1 as MNHEY and CDR2 as SMNVEV (reference sequence). The V segment lost 6 bases and the J segment 3 bases; nucleotides outside the gene matches: 17.